This T cell receptor beta chain was recovered during a study of blood T cell repertoires in COVID-19 (dated by TCRdb to about 2020). About the study as a whole: The collaborator samples originated in the United States, Italy and Spain and spanned the acute and convalescent phases of COVID-19. The prospective study material was composed of cDNA or gDNA derived from T cells, B-cell-depleted T cells, or PBMCs. The dataset comprised deeply sampled blood TCRbeta repertoires from subjects exposed to, actively infected with, or recovered from COVID-19. A freely available public database, intended as a resource for researchers studying the immune response to SARS-CoV-2, is where the repertoires were released. Samples came from the ongoing ImmuneRACE study (first 160 participants) plus 1,254 subjects from 6 global collaborators. Sample metadata almost always included a de-identified subject ID, COVID-19 status, age in years and sex. HLA class I and class II types, where available, came from metadata supplied by the sample provider rather than from assay-based typing. Results the study describes overall, beyond this receptor: Clinical and demographic metadata were provided uncurated, with the amount varying by source and participant.

The V and J ends are trimmed by 1 base and 7 bases, leaving 7 bases between them. Measured from the cysteine to the phenylalanine, the CDR3 is 12 residues long. The kept DNA is CDR3 alone, 36 bases in frame from the first base. CDR1 and CDR2, per the germline V gene, are MDHEN and SYDVKM. Participants in the prospective study were enrolled through a virtual design, were aged roughly 18 to 90 years, and lived in 20 to 30 United States geographic areas. Cohort assignment in the prospective study relied on participant-reported clinical history from a screening survey and a study questionnaire. Exposed participants were defined as having been in contact with someone with a PCR-confirmed or clinician-diagnosed COVID-19 case within 2 weeks of study entry. Mobile phlebotomists in the prospective study collected whole blood, serum and a nasopharyngeal or oropharyngeal swab from every participant. Participants in the prospective study had the option to provide additional blood draws and questionnaires over a roughly two-month period. Blood samples from the prospective study were shipped frozen or at room temperature prior to DNA extraction.

About this clone: Its target antigen remains unknown. It has no much larger one-base neighbor in the sample; base qualities were not kept.

The immunoSEQ Assay, a bias-controlled multiplex PCR, was used to amplify TCRbeta CDR3 regions from genomic DNA. In the authors' own workflow: Within the assay, amplification of reference gene primers was used to estimate how many nucleated cells each sample contained. To quantify the absolute abundance of each unique TCRbeta CDR3 rearrangement, sequence reads were collapsed and filtered. For each sample, productive Simpson clonality was calculated as the square root of Simpson's diversity index over productive rearrangements. Imported from immuneACCESS, the table was reduced by TCRdb to in-frame sequences with V and J called. These copies leave out some clones; in studies compared against another copy, an unresolved V gene accounts for under half, and the cause of the remainder is not known. That table furnishes V, J and clone size, whereas the DNA furnished D and trimming. The sample records roughly 240,000 clones, 83% of which are singletons. The top ten constitute about 3.8% of the sample.

The rearrangement joined TRBV28 to TRBJ2-5; the D gene assignment is ambiguous. The material sequenced was PBMCs or T cells enriched from blood (not recorded which). This TCR was sampled from a woman aged 40 to 50 who had been exposed to COVID-19. The nucleotides read TGTGCCAGCAGTTTATTAAGAGGGACCCAGTACTTC. Its translation is CASSLLRGTQYF.